The following is a T cell receptor beta chain sequence with its context. Its specificity is unknown. One junction end does not reproduce the germline sequence, and a read error may be involved. The template was RNA from unsorted bulk tissue. Newly diagnosed lung cancer patients had thoracic surgery in China, August–late 2014, without prior chemotherapy. TCRbeta libraries were built with three rounds of nested PCR, modified from ARM-PCR. TCRdb re-derived calls from the multiplex PCR reads in MiXCR, one entry per CDR3 protein. The sample has about 120,000 distinct CDR3 sequences; 66% are singletons. The data originate from a study of tumor and adjacent non-tumor tissue in lung cancer. Study overall: Stage I to III disease affected 9 to 10 men and roughly 5 women aged roughly 31 to 76. Broader study findings: Normal lung showed higher cumulative top 100 clone frequency than tumor. Significantly higher TCR diversity was found in tumor than normal lung.

CDR1 and CDR2 from the germline V gene are SGHAT and FQNNGV. The CDR3 has 12 residues. The origin of this receptor is a man aged 30-40 years with non-small cell lung cancer. What was sequenced was lung tumor tissue. The chain carries TRBV11-2 and TRBJ2-5, with D possibly being TRBD2 (5 bases). CDR3 nucleotide sequence: TGTGCCAACAGCTTAGGTGGGGAGACCCAGCACTTC. This translates into CANSLGGETQHF. The complete variable domain, with remaining parts taken from reference TRBV11-2 and TRBJ2-5, reads EAGVAQSPRYKIIEKRQSVAFWCNPISGHATLYWYQQILGQGPKLLIQFQNNGVVDDSQLPKDRFSAERLKGVDSTLKIQPAKLEDSAVYLCANSLGGETQHFGPGTRLLVL.